Shown below are 14 T cell receptor beta chains from a single sample sequenced in a study of control samples from healthy donors and cancer patients. TCRdb's copy holds only in-frame clones and misses some; the assay was immunoSEQ multiplex PCR. The table has about 410,000 clones, around 90% seen once. The sequenced material came from PBMCs. The receptor source for this set is a man aged 35 to 55 with head and neck cancer.

CDR3 DNA: TGTGCCAGCAGCCTTCCGGGGAATGAGCAGTTCTTC. This codes for CASSLPGNEQFF. V usage is TRBV5-4 and J usage is TRBJ2-1, with a weak D call TRBD2 (5 bases). The ends were cut back, 4 bases at V and 7 bases at J, with 9 bases in the middle. Per the germline V gene, CDR1 is SGHNT and CDR2 is YYREEE (reference sequence). The CDR3 has 12 residues. Full variable domain (remainder filled in from reference TRBV5-4 and TRBJ2-1): ETGVTQSPTHLIKTRGQQVTLRCSSQSGHNTVSWYQQALGQGPQFIFQYYREEENGRGNFPPRFSGLQFPNYSSELNVNALELDDSALYLCASSLPGNEQFFGPGTRLTVL.

Regarding this clone: This CDR3 is also generated by other DNA sequences in the sample. This chain links TRBV5-1 with TRBJ2-5; D may be TRBD1 (7 bases). Germline assignment: CDR1 SGHRS and CDR2 YFSETQ. V was clipped by 4 bases and J by 1 base, with 11 bases between them. The CDR3 has 14 amino acids. The CDR3 region has the DNA TGCGCCAGCAGCCCGGGGGACAGCCAAGAGACCCAGTACTTC. Encoded protein: CASSPGDSQETQYF.

This clone has more than one count but fewer than ten. The chain joins TRBV5-1 to TRBJ2-1; 11 positions match TRBD1. Per the germline V gene, CDR1 is SGHRS and CDR2 is YFSETQ. The junction had 2 bases not matched to a gene; V was cut back by 2 bases and J by 4 bases. CDR3 length: 15 amino acids. The CDR3 bases are TGCGCCAGCAGCTTCGGGACAGGGGGATACAATGAGCAGTTCTTC. Its translation is CASSFGTGGYNEQFF.

This chain uses TRBV19 with TRBJ2-3; no definite D call. V lost 2 bases, J lost 4 bases, and 7 bases lay in between. The germline gives CDR1 LNHDA, CDR2 SQIVND (reference sequence). This CDR3 is built from 13 residues. CDR3 residues: CASSIILADTQYF. The CDR3 bases are TGTGCCAGTAGTATAATCCTAGCAGATACGCAGTATTTT. Supplemented by reference TRBV19 and TRBJ2-3, the full variable domain reads DGGITQSPKYLFRKEGQNVTLSCEQNLNHDAMYWYRQDPGQGLRLIYYSQIVNDFQKGDIAEGYSVSREKKESFPLTVTSAQKNPTAFYLCASSIILADTQYFGPGTRLTVL.

This rearrangement joins TRBV19 to TRBJ2-5; no reliable D call. The length of the CDR3 is 11 residues. With 2 bases removed from V and 3 bases from J, the gap between germline ends came to 1 base. In germline, CDR1 is LNHDA, CDR2 SQIVND (reference sequence). In DNA form, the CDR3 reads TGTGCCAGTAGTATAAAAGAGACCCAGTACTTC. It is translated as CASSIKETQYF. The full variable domain, rest sourced from reference TRBV19 and TRBJ2-5, is DGGITQSPKYLFRKEGQNVTLSCEQNLNHDAMYWYRQDPGQGLRLIYYSQIVNDFQKGDIAEGYSVSREKKESFPLTVTSAQKNPTAFYLCASSIKETQYFGPGTRLLVL.

The chain links TRBV12-3 or TRBV12-4 to TRBJ1-2; a weak D match, TRBD1 (5 bases). The CDR3 is made up of 12 amino acids. The V and J ends lost 5 bases and 7 bases respectively, with 11 bases between them. As DNA, the CDR3 is TGTGCCAGCAGTCTGGGGGAGTCTGGCTACACCTTC. It yields the protein CASSLGESGYTF.

The chain joins TRBV29-1 to TRBJ2-1, with TRBD2 matching over 10 bases. The CDR3 covers 17 residues. CDR1 is SQVTM and CDR2 is ANQGSEA in the germline V gene. Germline trimming cut 6 bases from V and 9 bases from J; bases unmatched to any gene: 20. CDR3 region: CSVAGLAGVGHRGEQFF. CDR3 in DNA: TGCAGCGTCGCCGGTCTAGCGGGAGTGGGTCATCGGGGTGAGCAGTTCTTC.

The V call is TRBV10-3, the J call TRBJ1-5; TRBD1 matches 7 bases. Germline V gene data show CDR1 as ENHRY and CDR2 as SYGVKD. CDR3 length: 15 amino acids. The V segment lost 6 bases and the J segment 3 bases; nucleotides outside the gene matches: 8. This chain's CDR3 is CAISPTGTDNQPQHF. The CDR3 nucleotides are TGTGCCATCAGCCCCACCGGGACAGACAATCAGCCCCAGCATTTT.

The chain combines TRBV11-2 with TRBJ1-6; the D gene is possibly TRBD1 (5 bases). Trimming stripped 3 bases from V and 11 bases from J, with 11 bases between. The CDR3 is 13 residues long. Germline V gene lookup returns CDR1 SGHAT and CDR2 FQNNGV. CDR3 loop: CASSLGGTAPLHF. DNA of the CDR3: TGTGCCAGCAGCTTGGGGGGAACCGCACCCCTCCACTTT.

The V gene is TRBV12-3 or TRBV12-4, the J gene TRBJ2-7, with a weak D call TRBD1 (5 bases). Trimming removed 3 bases from V and 2 bases from J, with 8 bases in between. CDR3 length: 13 residues. The DNA of the CDR3 is TGTGCCAGCAGTTTTCTGGGGCCCTACGAGCAGTACTTC. Translated: CASSFLGPYEQYF.

The rearrangement uses TRBV4-2 and TRBJ1-2; unclear D gene. Germline lookup yields CDR1 LGHNA and CDR2 YNFKEQ. V lost 0 bases and J lost 5, with 7 bases in between. The CDR3 loop spans 13 amino acids. CDR3 sequence reads: CASSQDPQYGYTF. CDR3 sequence (DNA): TGTGCCAGCAGCCAAGATCCGCAGTATGGCTACACCTTC.

The V call is TRBV28, the J call TRBJ2-1; D ambiguous. Trimming left V 11 bases short and J 1 base short, with 15 bases between. The V gene's germline CDR1 is MDHEN and CDR2 SYDVKM. This CDR3 comprises 14 residues. The CDR3: CACLSPGSYNEQFF. The CDR3 coding sequence is TGTGCCTGCTTAAGTCCCGGGTCCTACAATGAGCAGTTCTTC.

This clone was observed once. V and J are TRBV6-2 or TRBV6-3 and TRBJ1-5; 7 bases agree with TRBD1. CDR3 length: 16 amino acids. CDR1 is MNHEY and CDR2 is SVGEGT in the germline V gene. V trimming: 3 bases; J trimming: 2 bases; junction bases outside the gene matches: 7. CDR3 DNA: TGTGCCAGCAGTTATAACAGGGGCATGGGCAATCAGCCCCAGCATTTT. It encodes CASSYNRGMGNQPQHF.

V and J are TRBV4-3 and TRBJ2-1; maybe TRBD2 (6 bases). The germline V gene encodes CDR1 LGHNA and CDR2 YSLEER. V lost 1 base and J 1 base, leaving 14 bases between the germline ends. CDR3 length equals 17 residues. The CDR3 spells CASSQATAGKSYNEQFF. CDR3 sequence (DNA): TGCGCCAGCAGCCAAGCCACGGCGGGGAAGTCCTACAATGAGCAGTTCTTC.